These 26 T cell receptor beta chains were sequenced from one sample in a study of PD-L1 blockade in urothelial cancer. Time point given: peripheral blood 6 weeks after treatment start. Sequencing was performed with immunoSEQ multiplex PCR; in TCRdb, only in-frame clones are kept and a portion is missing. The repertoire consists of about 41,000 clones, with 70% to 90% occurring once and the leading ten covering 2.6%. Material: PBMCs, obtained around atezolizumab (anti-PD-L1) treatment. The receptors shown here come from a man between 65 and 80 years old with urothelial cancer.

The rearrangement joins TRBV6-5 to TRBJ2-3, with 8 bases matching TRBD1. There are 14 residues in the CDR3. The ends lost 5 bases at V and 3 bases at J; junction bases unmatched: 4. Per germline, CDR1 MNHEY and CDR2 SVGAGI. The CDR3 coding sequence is TGTGCCAGCAGTCGGACAGGGAGAACAGATACGCAGTATTTT. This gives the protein CASSRTGRTDTQYF.

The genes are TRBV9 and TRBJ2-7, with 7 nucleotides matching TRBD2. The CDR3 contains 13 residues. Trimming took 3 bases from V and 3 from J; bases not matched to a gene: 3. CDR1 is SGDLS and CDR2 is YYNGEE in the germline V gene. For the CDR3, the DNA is TGTGCCAGCAGCGGGCGGGAGAACTACGAGCAGTACTTC. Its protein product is CASSGRENYEQYF.

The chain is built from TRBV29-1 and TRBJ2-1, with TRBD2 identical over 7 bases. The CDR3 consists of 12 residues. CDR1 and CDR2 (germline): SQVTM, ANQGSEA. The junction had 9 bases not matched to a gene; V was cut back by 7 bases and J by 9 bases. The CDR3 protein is CSAKRDSVEQFF. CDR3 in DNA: TGCAGCGCTAAGCGGGATTCTGTTGAGCAGTTCTTC.

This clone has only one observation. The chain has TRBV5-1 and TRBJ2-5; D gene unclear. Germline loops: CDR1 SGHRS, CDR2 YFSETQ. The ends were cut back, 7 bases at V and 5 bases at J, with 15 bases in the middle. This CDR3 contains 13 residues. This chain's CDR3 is CASSREVRETQYF. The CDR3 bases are TGCGCCAGCTCTCGAGAGGTCCGGGAGACCCAGTACTTC.

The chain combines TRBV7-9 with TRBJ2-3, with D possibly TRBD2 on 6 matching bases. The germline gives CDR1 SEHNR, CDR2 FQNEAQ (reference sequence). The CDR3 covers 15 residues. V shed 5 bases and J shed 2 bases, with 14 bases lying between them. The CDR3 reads CASSRWGDSTDTQYF. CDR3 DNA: TGTGCCAGCAGCCGTTGGGGGGACTCCACAGATACGCAGTATTTT.

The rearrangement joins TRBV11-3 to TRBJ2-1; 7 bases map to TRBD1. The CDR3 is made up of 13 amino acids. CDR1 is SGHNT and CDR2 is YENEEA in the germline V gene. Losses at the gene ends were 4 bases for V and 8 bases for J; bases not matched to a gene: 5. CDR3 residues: CASSSYRGDEQFF. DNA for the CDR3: TGTGCCAGCAGCTCCTACAGGGGAGATGAGCAGTTCTTC.

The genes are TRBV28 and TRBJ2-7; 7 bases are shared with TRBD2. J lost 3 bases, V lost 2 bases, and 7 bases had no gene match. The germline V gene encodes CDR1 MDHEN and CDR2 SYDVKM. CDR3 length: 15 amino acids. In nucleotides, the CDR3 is TGTGCCAGCAGTTTAACGGGAGCGGGGAGCTACGAGCAGTACTTC. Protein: CASSLTGAGSYEQYF.

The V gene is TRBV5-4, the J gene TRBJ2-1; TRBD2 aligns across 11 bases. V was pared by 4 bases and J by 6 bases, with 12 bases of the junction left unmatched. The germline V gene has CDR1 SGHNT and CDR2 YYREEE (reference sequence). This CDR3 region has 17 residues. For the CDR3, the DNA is TGTGCCAGCAGCCAGGGCAAGGGAACTAGCGGGAGCAATGAGCAGTTCTTC. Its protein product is CASSQGKGTSGSNEQFF. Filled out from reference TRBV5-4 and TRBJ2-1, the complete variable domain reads ETGVTQSPTHLIKTRGQQVTLRCSSQSGHNTVSWYQQALGQGPQFIFQYYREEENGRGNFPPRFSGLQFPNYSSELNVNALELDDSALYLCASSQGKGTSGSNEQFFGPGTRLTVL.

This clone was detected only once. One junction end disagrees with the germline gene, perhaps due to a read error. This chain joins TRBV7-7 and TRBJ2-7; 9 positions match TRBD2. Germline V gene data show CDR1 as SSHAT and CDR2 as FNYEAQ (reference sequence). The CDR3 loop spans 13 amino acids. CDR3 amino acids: CASSKGLAHEQYF. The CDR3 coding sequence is TGTGCTAGCAGCAAGGGACTAGCCCACGAGCAGTACTTC.

In DNA, the CDR3 is TGTGCCTTGACTAGCGGGAGGGTAGGTGAGCAGTTCTTC. It codes for CALTSGRVGEQFF. This chain uses TRBV30 with TRBJ2-1, with 14 bases lining up with TRBD2. CDR3 length equals 13 residues. Germline V gene sequence: CDR1 GTSNPN, CDR2 SVGIG (reference sequence). J gave up 9 bases and V 7 bases, and 5 bases lay outside the gene matches.

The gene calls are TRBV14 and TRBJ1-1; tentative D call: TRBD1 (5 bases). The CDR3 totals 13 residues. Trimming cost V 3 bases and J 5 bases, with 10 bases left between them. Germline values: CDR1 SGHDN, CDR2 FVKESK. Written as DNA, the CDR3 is TGTGCCAGCAGCCAGGGGGGACGAACTGAAGCTTTCTTT. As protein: CASSQGGRTEAFF.

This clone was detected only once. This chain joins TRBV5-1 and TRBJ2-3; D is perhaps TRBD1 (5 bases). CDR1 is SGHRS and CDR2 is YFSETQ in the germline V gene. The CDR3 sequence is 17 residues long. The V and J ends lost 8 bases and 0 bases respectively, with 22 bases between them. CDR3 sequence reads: CASSTPRQGGSTDTQYF. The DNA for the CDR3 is TGCGCCAGTTCTACCCCTCGCCAGGGTGGAAGCACAGATACGCAGTATTTT.

The CDR3 bases are TGCGCCAGCAGCCAAGAACCCTTAGGGGATTCGTCCTACAATGAGCAGTTCTTC. Its protein is CASSQEPLGDSSYNEQFF. V is TRBV4-1 and J is TRBJ2-1, with D tentatively TRBD1 (5 bases). The V gene's germline CDR1 is MGHRA and CDR2 YSYEKL. The CDR3 runs 18 residues. V lost 0 bases, J lost 1 base, and 16 bases lay in between.

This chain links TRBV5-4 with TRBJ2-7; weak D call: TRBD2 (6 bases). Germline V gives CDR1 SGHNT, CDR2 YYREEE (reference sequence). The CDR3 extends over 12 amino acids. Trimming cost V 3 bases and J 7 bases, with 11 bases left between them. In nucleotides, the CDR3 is TGTGCCAGCAGCTGGGACTGGGGAGAGCAGTACTTC. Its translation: CASSWDWGEQYF.

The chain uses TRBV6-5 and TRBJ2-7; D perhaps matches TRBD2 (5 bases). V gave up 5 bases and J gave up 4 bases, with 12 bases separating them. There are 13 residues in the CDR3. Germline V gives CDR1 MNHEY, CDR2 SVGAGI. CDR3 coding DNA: TGTGCCAGCAGTCGGGATCCACGATACGAGCAGTACTTC. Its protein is CASSRDPRYEQYF.

CDR3 bases: TGCGCCAGCAGCCCCGTGGCCAGCAATCAGCCCCAGCATTTT. This gives the protein CASSPVASNQPQHF. This sequence joins TRBV10-2 and TRBJ1-5, with D unclear. The CDR3 is 14 residues long. Trimming left V 6 bases short and J 1 base short, with 10 bases between. Germline values: CDR1 WSHSY, CDR2 SAAADI.

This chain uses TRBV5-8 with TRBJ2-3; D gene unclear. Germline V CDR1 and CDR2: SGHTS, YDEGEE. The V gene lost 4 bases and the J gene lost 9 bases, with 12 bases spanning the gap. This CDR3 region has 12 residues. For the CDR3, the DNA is TGTGCCAGCAGCGAGAGGTACCTAACGCAGTATTTT. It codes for CASSERYLTQYF.

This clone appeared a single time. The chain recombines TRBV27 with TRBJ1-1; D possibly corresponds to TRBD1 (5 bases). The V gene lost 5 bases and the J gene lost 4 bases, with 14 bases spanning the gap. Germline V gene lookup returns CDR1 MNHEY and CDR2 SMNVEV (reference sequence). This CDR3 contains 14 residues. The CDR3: CASSRSNQGTEAFF. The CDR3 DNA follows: TGTGCCAGCAGTAGGTCAAATCAGGGCACTGAAGCTTTCTTT.

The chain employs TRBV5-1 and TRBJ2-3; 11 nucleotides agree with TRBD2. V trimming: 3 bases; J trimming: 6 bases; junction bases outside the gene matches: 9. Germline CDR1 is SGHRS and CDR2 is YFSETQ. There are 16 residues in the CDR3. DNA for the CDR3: TGCGCCAGCAGCTCGATACGTAGCGGGAGGGCGGATACGCAGTATTTT. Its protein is CASSSIRSGRADTQYF.

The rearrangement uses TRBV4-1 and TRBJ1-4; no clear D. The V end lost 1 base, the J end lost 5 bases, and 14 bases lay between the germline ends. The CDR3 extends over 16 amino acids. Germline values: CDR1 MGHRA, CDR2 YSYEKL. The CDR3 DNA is TGCGCCAGCAGCCAAGGACGACTTGGGTGGAATGAAAAACTGTTTTTT. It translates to CASSQGRLGWNEKLFF.

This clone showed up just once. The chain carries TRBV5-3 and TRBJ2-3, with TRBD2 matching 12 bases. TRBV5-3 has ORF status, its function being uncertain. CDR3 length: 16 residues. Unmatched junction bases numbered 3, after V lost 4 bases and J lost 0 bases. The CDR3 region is CARSTGTSGSTDTQYF. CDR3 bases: TGTGCCAGAAGCACCGGGACTAGCGGGAGCACAGATACGCAGTATTTT.

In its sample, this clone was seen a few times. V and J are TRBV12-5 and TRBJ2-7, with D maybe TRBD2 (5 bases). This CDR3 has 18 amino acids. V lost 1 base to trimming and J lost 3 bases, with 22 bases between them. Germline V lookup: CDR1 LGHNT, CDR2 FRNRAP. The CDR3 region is CASGLGEEWTAKIYEQYF. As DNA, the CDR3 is TGTGCTAGTGGTTTGGGAGAAGAATGGACTGCCAAAATCTACGAGCAGTACTTC.

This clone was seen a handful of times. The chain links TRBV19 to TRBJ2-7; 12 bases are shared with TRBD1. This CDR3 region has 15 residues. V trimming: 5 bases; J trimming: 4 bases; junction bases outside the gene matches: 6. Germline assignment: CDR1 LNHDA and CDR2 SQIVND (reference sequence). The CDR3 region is CASSAGDRGLYEQYF. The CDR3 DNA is TGTGCCAGTAGTGCTGGGGACAGGGGGCTATACGAGCAGTACTTC.

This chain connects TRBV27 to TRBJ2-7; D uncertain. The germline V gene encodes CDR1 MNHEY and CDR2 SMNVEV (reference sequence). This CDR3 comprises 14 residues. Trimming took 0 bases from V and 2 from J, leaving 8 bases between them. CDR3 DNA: TGTGCCAGCAGTTTATCGGCCTTTACCTACGAGCAGTACTTC. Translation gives CASSLSAFTYEQYF.

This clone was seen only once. The DNA of the CDR3 is TGTGCCAGCACCGCAAGCGGGGCCTTGGGCAAGCAGTACTTC. Translation gives CASTASGALGKQYF. V usage is TRBV28 and J usage is TRBJ2-7; 7 nucleotides match TRBD2. CDR1 is MDHEN, CDR2 SYDVKM, per germline. CDR3 length: 14 residues. V was clipped by 7 bases and J by 8 bases; unmatched bases: 14.

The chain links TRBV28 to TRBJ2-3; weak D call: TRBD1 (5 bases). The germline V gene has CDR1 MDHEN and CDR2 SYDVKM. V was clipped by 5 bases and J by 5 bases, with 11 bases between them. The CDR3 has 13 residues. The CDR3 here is CASSNPQGDTQYF. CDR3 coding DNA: TGTGCCAGCAGTAACCCCCAGGGAGATACGCAGTATTTT.